The count of the clone carrying this TCR beta chain is one. This entry comes from a study of T cell changes during pregnancy in multiple sclerosis. Assay: immunoSEQ multiplex PCR; the TCRdb copy retains only in-frame clones and omits some. The sample gives over 55,000 clones, 85% to 95% of which show up once; 3% to 3.5% is in the top ten. The sample was CD8+ T cells from peripheral blood mononuclear cells, taken in the third trimester of pregnancy. The clonotype was recovered from a female donor with multiple sclerosis, enrolled in a pregnancy study.

The CDR3 bases are TGTGCCAGTCTCGGGAACACTGAAGCTTTCTTT. It codes for CASLGNTEAFF. J is TRBJ1-1 and V is TRBV19; D remains unclear. Looked up from germline, CDR1 is LNHDA and CDR2 is SQIVND (reference sequence). Trimming stripped 8 bases from V and 1 base from J, with 5 bases between. This CDR3 spans 11 amino acids. Together with reference TRBV19 and TRBJ1-1, the CDR3 gives the full variable domain: DGGITQSPKYLFRKEGQNVTLSCEQNLNHDAMYWYRQDPGQGLRLIYYSQIVNDFQKGDIAEGYSVSREKKESFPLTVTSAQKNPTAFYLCASLGNTEAFFGQGTRLTVV.